The clone carrying this TCR beta chain showed up just once. The data originate from a study of blood T cells in healthy people across ages. Trimming at V came to 5 bases and at J to 0 bases, leaving 7 bases not matched to a gene. Germline-derived CDR1 and CDR2 are SEHNR and FQNEAQ (reference sequence). This CDR3 is built from 15 residues. With a J-beta primer mix and a sample-barcoded 5' primer, a second PCR ran about 7 to 12 cycles. TCRdb reprocessed the 5' RACE reads via MiXCR and lists one record per CDR3 protein. The table lists fewer than 2,000,000 distinct CDR3 sequences, 35% to 50% of them singletons.

The TCR comes from a human donor in good health. Sequencing used blood. V and J are TRBV7-9 and TRBJ2-7; 7 bases map to TRBD1. CDR3 bases: TGTGCCAGCAGCCCTACAGGGGCCTACTCCTACGAGCAGTACTTC. Its translation: CASSPTGAYSYEQYF.